These 3 T cell receptor beta chains share one sample of origin, sequenced in a study of CD4 T cells in relation to SARS-CoV-2 and coronaviruses. Before the COVID-19 pandemic, during about 2011-2018, CD4+ T cells were taken from unexposed donors. The cells were cultured for around ten days before CD4+ T cells were isolated. TCRdb keeps only in-frame clones here, not all; method: immunoSEQ multiplex PCR. The repertoire consists of about 20,000 clones, with less than 70% occurring once and the leading ten covering 11%. No antigen has been identified for these receptors. The material sequenced was CD4+ T cells from PBMCs, cultured in vitro. These receptors all come from a human donor in good health.

The chain uses TRBV6-5 and TRBJ1-1; 7 nucleotides match TRBD1. The CDR3 contains 12 residues. With 8 bases clipped from V and 1 base from J, the junction kept 1 base outside the gene matches. CDR1 is MNHEY and CDR2 is SVGAGI in the germline V gene. The CDR3 region has the DNA TGTGCCAGCCCAGGGGGGAACACTGAAGCTTTCTTT. Encoded protein: CASPGGNTEAFF.

This clone was seen more than once but under ten times. V usage is TRBV7-2 and J usage is TRBJ1-5; 11 bases line up with TRBD1. CDR1 SGHTA and CDR2 FQGNSA come from the germline V gene. Losses at the gene ends were 5 bases for V and 4 bases for J; bases not matched to a gene: 7. The CDR3 contains 16 residues. CDR3: CASSGRTGGENQPQHF. DNA of the CDR3: TGTGCCAGCAGCGGAAGGACAGGGGGCGAAAATCAGCCCCAGCATTTT.

With respect to this clone: The same CDR3 is also encoded by other DNA sequences in this sample. The chain recombines TRBV7-2 with TRBJ1-1; 7 bases are a match to TRBD1. The germline V gene has CDR1 SGHTA and CDR2 FQGNSA. Trimming cost V 5 bases and J 5 bases; bases outside gene matches: 5. The CDR3 extends over 13 amino acids. The CDR3 DNA reads as TGTGCCAGCAGCCCCCAGGGGGTTACTGAAGCTTTCTTT. Translating gives CASSPQGVTEAFF.